The TCR beta chain under discussion was sequenced for a study of identical twins. Study-level results: Out-of-frame alpha sequences common to twins exhibited a surplus of low generation probability. Memory repertoires showed no such pattern, whereas abundant cord blood beta clonotypes carried fewer insertions. Out-of-frame beta sequences exhibited a weaker degree of excess twin sharing.

This clonotype was observed a handful of times. Its antigen is not known. CDR1 MNHEY and CDR2 SVGAGI come from the germline V gene. The CDR3 has 16 residues. V dropped 6 bases and J dropped 1; count of bases not matched to a gene: 9. Template switching added a universal primer site, and cDNA bore unique molecular identifiers. TCRdb re-derived calls from the 5' RACE reads in MiXCR, one entry per CDR3 protein. Among roughly 1,500,000 distinct CDR3 sequences, roughly 35% were seen once, and the ten largest hold about 0.27%. The sequencing sample was made of cord blood. J is TRBJ1-2 and V is TRBV6-5, with 9 bases lining up with TRBD1. This clonotype was obtained from a newborn girl in good health. DNA of the CDR3: TGTGCCAGCAGGACTCCGGGACAGGGTGTTAACTATGGCTACACCTTC. Translating it yields CASRTPGQGVNYGYTF.